The source of this TCR beta chain is a study of breast tumors, draining lymph nodes, adjacent tissues. Study findings and constraints: Tumor T cell lymph node origin was a supported hypothesis, not proven. Compared with lymph nodes, tumors were less diverse; compared with nontumor tissue, more. Compared with basal-like, luminal-like tumors shared significantly more repertoire with nontumor tissue. The data were judged consistent with most tumor T cells coming from lymph node and expanding in tumor.

This clonotype was picked up many times. The antigen remains unidentified. There are 13 residues in the CDR3. The V gene lost 7 bases and the J gene lost 8 bases, with 17 bases spanning the gap. Breast cancer patients provided tissue from their axillary draining lymph nodes. One entry per CDR3 protein, called by TCRdb with MiXCR from the multiplex PCR reads. In the table there are 85,000 to 120,000 distinct CDR3 sequences, 30% of which are singletons. What was sequenced was axillary lymph node tissue. V is TRBV12-3 or TRBV12-4 and J is TRBJ1-2; no reliable D call. This receptor was taken from a female donor with breast cancer. Some clones in this sample may be carry-over from other donors' samples. CDR3 bases: TGTGCCAGCACAAACCACCTAGAGAGGGGCTACACCTTC. It translates to CASTNHLERGYTF.